This is a list of T cell receptor beta chains from one sample in a study of CD8+ T cells in alopecia areata. Method: immunoSEQ multiplex PCR; TCRdb's copy keeps in-frame clones and lacks some. Seen here are a few hundred thousand clones, around 57% observed once, and the top ten hold roughly 1.6%. The sequencing here drew on CD4+ T cells sorted from blood, taken at week 4, from a patient treated with tofacitinib. These receptors were taken from a human donor with alopecia areata. Both conserved end residues are part of each CDR3. The D gene is left open where the match is weak. Rows give clone size only sometimes, using once, few, many, or a class for an expanded clone.

abundance | d_gene | j_gene | v_gene | len | CDR3aa | CDR3nt
- | - | TRBJ2-5 | TRBV29-1 | 13 | CSVKGGAVETQYF | TGCAGCGTCAAGGGGGGGGCGGTGGAGACCCAGTACTTC
- | - | TRBJ1-2 | TRBV29-1 | 13 | CSVVEGAGAGYTF | TGCAGCGTTGTAGAAGGGGCCGGGGCTGGCTACACCTTC
few | - | TRBJ1-3 | TRBV19 | 15 | CASSDRASSGNTIYF | TGTGCCTCCTCGGACCGAGCGAGCTCTGGAAACACCATATATTTT
- | - | TRBJ2-5 | TRBV7-6 | 15 | CASSLAPSIQETQYF | TGTGCCAGCAGCTTAGCGCCCTCCATCCAAGAGACCCAGTACTTC
- | - | TRBJ2-4 | TRBV29-1 | 12 | CSVEDVGNIQYF | TGCAGCGTTGAAGATGTGGGAAACATTCAGTACTTC
few | - | TRBJ2-1 | TRBV20-1 | 11 | CSASRGNEQFF | TGCAGTGCAAGTAGAGGGAATGAGCAGTTCTTC
few | - | TRBJ2-5 | TRBV7-2 | 12 | CASSGHVETQYF | TGTGCCAGCAGTGGACATGTGGAGACCCAGTACTTC
- | - | TRBJ1-5 | TRBV30 | 16 | CAWIGKHMASNQPQHF | TGTGCCTGGATTGGCAAACACATGGCGAGCAATCAGCCCCAGCATTTT
- | - | TRBJ2-7 | TRBV4-3 | 13 | CASSQELGDEQYF | TGCGCCAGCAGCCAAGAATTAGGCGATGAGCAGTACTTC
- | TRBD1 | TRBJ2-7 | TRBV5-1 | 15 | CASSLENRGQGEQYF | TGCGCCAGCAGCTTGGAGAACAGGGGGCAGGGCGAGCAGTACTTC
few | - | TRBJ2-7 | TRBV6-5 | 13 | CASSYRASYEQYF | TGTGCCAGCAGTTATCGAGCCTCCTACGAGCAGTACTTC
few | - | TRBJ2-1 | TRBV29-1 | 11 | CSVEGANEQFF | TGCAGCGTTGAAGGGGCGAATGAGCAGTTCTTC
once | - | TRBJ2-7 | TRBV6-6 | 12 | CATTGKVYEQYF | TGTGCCACCACAGGGAAGGTCTACGAGCAGTACTTC
- | - | TRBJ2-7 | TRBV7-2 | 14 | CASSPQGRSYEQYF | TGTGCCAGCAGCCCCCAGGGACGGTCCTACGAGCAGTACTTC
- | - | TRBJ1-6 | TRBV27 | 14 | CASSPGSGHSPLHF | TGTGCCAGCAGCCCGGGATCGGGCCATTCACCCCTCCACTTT
- | TRBD2 | TRBJ2-1 | TRBV5-1 | 15 | CASSPTSGGNNEQFF | TGCGCCAGCAGCCCGACTAGCGGGGGAAACAATGAGCAGTTCTTC
- | - | TRBJ1-1 | TRBV4-3 | 14 | CASSQATVNTEAFF | TGCGCCAGCAGCCAAGCGACAGTGAACACTGAAGCTTTCTTT
many | - | TRBJ1-2 | TRBV18 | 13 | CASSPGSVGGYTF | TGTGCCAGCTCACCGGGCAGCGTGGGGGGCTACACCTTC
- | - | TRBJ1-4 | TRBV30 | 13 | CAWSGLNNEKLFF | TGTGCCTGGAGTGGACTGAATAATGAAAAACTGTTTTTT
- | - | TRBJ1-2 | TRBV14 | 14 | CASSQAGMTAGYTF | TGTGCCAGCAGCCAAGCCGGAATGACAGCGGGTTACACCTTC
- | - | TRBJ2-1 | TRBV5-1 | 12 | CASRLMEGEQFF | TGCGCCAGCCGTTTGATGGAGGGTGAGCAGTTCTTC
- | - | TRBJ2-3 | TRBV7-2 | 13 | CASSLHGTDTQYF | TGTGCCAGCAGCTTACACGGCACAGATACGCAGTATTTT
- | TRBD1 | TRBJ1-1 | TRBV2 | 14 | CANIGGGRNTEAFF | TGTGCCAATATAGGGGGCGGAAGGAACACTGAAGCTTTCTTT
- | - | TRBJ2-4 | TRBV5-1 | 15 | CASSLPAEAKNIQYF | TGCGCCAGCAGCTTGCCGGCGGAGGCCAAAAACATTCAGTACTTC
- | - | TRBJ2-3 | TRBV30 | 16 | CAWSHGDQNPTDTQYF | TGTGCCTGGAGTCACGGTGACCAGAACCCCACAGATACGCAGTATTTT
- | - | TRBJ2-7 | TRBV29-1 | 13 | CSVGFRGEGEQYF | TGCAGCGTTGGTTTCAGGGGCGAGGGCGAGCAGTACTTC
- | - | TRBJ1-2 | TRBV2 | 13 | CASSEASRYGYTF | TGTGCCAGCAGTGAGGCGTCCCGATATGGCTACACCTTC
- | TRBD1 | TRBJ2-3 | TRBV29-1 | 15 | CSVEEGGVSTDTQYF | TGCAGCGTTGAAGAAGGGGGCGTAAGCACAGATACGCAGTATTTT
few | TRBD2 | TRBJ2-1 | TRBV7-8 | 16 | CASSLVAGVRYNEQFF | TGTGCCAGCAGCTTAGTTGCGGGGGTCCGCTACAATGAGCAGTTCTTC
- | TRBD1 | TRBJ2-5 | TRBV5-1 | 17 | CASSPPAGTGGTKTQYF | TGCGCCAGCAGCCCGCCGGCCGGGACAGGGGGAACCAAGACCCAGTACTTC
- | - | TRBJ2-3 | TRBV5-1 | 15 | CASSLRGTSTDTQYF | TGCGCCAGCAGCTTGAGGGGGACCTCCACAGATACGCAGTATTTT
- | - | TRBJ2-7 | TRBV18 | 15 | CASSPPGRGTYEQYF | TGTGCCAGCTCACCACCAGGCAGAGGGACCTACGAGCAGTACTTC
- | - | TRBJ1-5 | TRBV4-1 | 14 | CASSQDPGNQPQHF | TGCGCCAGCAGCCAAGACCCGGGCAATCAGCCCCAGCATTTT
- | - | TRBJ2-5 | TRBV18 | 14 | CASSPRGFEETQYF | TGTGCCAGCTCACCGAGAGGGTTTGAGGAGACCCAGTACTTC
few | - | TRBJ2-3 | TRBV29-1 | 11 | CSVDHTDTQYF | TGCAGCGTGGATCACACAGATACGCAGTATTTT